Shown below are 10 T cell receptor beta chains from a single sample sequenced in a study of CD8 T cells in ankylosing spondylitis. Each CDR3 protein is one row after TCRdb ran MiXCR on the 5' RACE reads. Of some 23,000 distinct CDR3 sequences in the sample, 2% to 3% were seen once. Sequencing input: blood, either unsorted or a sorted T cell fraction (not recorded which). These receptors were collected from a female donor with ankylosing spondylitis or in good health (not recorded which).

This clonotype occurred many times. The chain recombines TRBV9 with TRBJ2-7, with 7 bases identical to TRBD1. The length of the CDR3 is 14 residues. The V segment lost 2 bases and the J segment 0 bases; nucleotides outside the gene matches: 2. Germline loops: CDR1 SGDLS, CDR2 YYNGEE. The CDR3 nucleotides are TGTGCCAGCAGCGTGGGACAGTTCTCCTACGAGCAGTACTTC. Protein product: CASSVGQFSYEQYF.

J is TRBJ2-1 and V is TRBV9; D gene ambiguous. The CDR3 runs 16 residues. V was cut by 0 bases and J by 10 bases, with 20 bases left in between. In germline, CDR1 is SGDLS, CDR2 YYNGEE. The CDR3 here is CASSVAHTNMGTEQFF. In DNA form, the CDR3 reads TGTGCCAGCAGCGTAGCGCACACAAACATGGGTACCGAGCAGTTCTTC.

The sample holds many counts of this clonotype. This chain connects TRBV9 to TRBJ2-7, with unresolved D. Germline CDR1 and CDR2: SGDLS and YYNGEE. There are 15 residues in the CDR3. Trimming took 0 bases from V and 3 from J, leaving 13 bases between them. The CDR3 here is CASSVGEGLDYEQYF. In DNA form, the CDR3 reads TGTGCCAGCAGCGTAGGCGAAGGGCTGGACTACGAGCAGTACTTC.

This clonotype was counted at least ten times. The rearrangement uses TRBV9 and TRBJ2-2; TRBD1 aligns across 7 bases. Germline lookup yields CDR1 SGDLS and CDR2 YYNGEE. After removal of 3 bases from V and 3 bases from J, the junction contained 11 bases not matched to a gene. The CDR3 covers 17 residues. The CDR3 sequence is CASSARQGPSYTGELFF. CDR3 DNA: TGTGCCAGCAGCGCCCGACAGGGTCCGTCGTACACCGGGGAGCTGTTTTTT.

This clonotype was seen a few times. The gene calls are TRBV9 and TRBJ2-1; a weak D match, TRBD1 (6 bases). The CDR3 has 17 amino acids. Germline V CDR1 and CDR2: SGDLS, YYNGEE. V was cut by 0 bases and J by 3 bases, with 16 bases left in between. CDR3 bases: TGTGCCAGCAGCGTAGTCGGAACAACGGACAGCTACAATGAGCAGTTCTTC. Residues: CASSVVGTTDSYNEQFF.

This clonotype came up many times. The chain carries TRBV9 and TRBJ2-2; D is undetermined. CDR3 length: 13 amino acids. From germline, CDR1 is SGDLS and CDR2 YYNGEE. With 3 bases removed from V and 5 bases from J, the gap between germline ends came to 8 bases. CDR3 DNA: TGTGCCAGCAGCGCTCAGAGTACCGGGGAGCTGTTTTTT. Residues: CASSAQSTGELFF. The variable domain in full, completed from reference TRBV9 and TRBJ2-2, reads DSGVTQTPKHLITATGQRVTLRCSPRSGDLSVYWYQQSLDQGLQFLIQYYNGEERAKGNILERFSAQQFPDLHSELNLSSLELGDSALYFCASSAQSTGELFFGEGSRLTVL.

The table lists this clonotype with many counts. The chain combines TRBV9 with TRBJ2-3, with D possibly being TRBD2 (8 bases). This CDR3 has 19 amino acids. Trimming took 0 bases from V and 1 from J, leaving 21 bases between them. CDR1 is SGDLS and CDR2 is YYNGEE in the germline V gene. The CDR3, as DNA: TGTGCCAGCAGCGTAGGGCCCCGACGTAGCGGGACAGGCACAGATACGCAGTATTTT. It translates to CASSVGPRRSGTGTDTQYF.

This clonotype was seen ten or more times. The chain has TRBV9 and TRBJ1-5; D is undetermined. V lost 0 bases to trimming and J lost 6 bases, with 7 bases between them. From germline, CDR1 is SGDLS and CDR2 YYNGEE. The CDR3 contains 13 residues. CDR3 sequence: CASSVVPGQPQHF. CDR3 DNA: TGTGCCAGCAGCGTAGTTCCTGGTCAGCCCCAGCATTTT.

This clonotype was detected ten times or more. The V and J genes are TRBV9 and TRBJ2-5, with 10 bases aligning to TRBD2. With V trimmed by 0 bases and J by 0 bases, 5 bases remained unmatched. CDR3 length: 17 amino acids. Germline V gene sequence: CDR1 SGDLS, CDR2 YYNGEE. The CDR3 bases are TGTGCCAGCAGCGTAGATCCTAGCGGGGGTCACCAAGAGACCCAGTACTTC. This encodes CASSVDPSGGHQETQYF.

This clonotype was seen repeatedly, ten times or more. The rearrangement joins TRBV9 to TRBJ2-1; unclear D gene. Per the germline V gene, CDR1 is SGDLS and CDR2 is YYNGEE. The CDR3 has 14 amino acids. V shed 0 bases and J shed 5 bases, with 9 bases lying between them. This chain's CDR3 is CASSVAIRDNEQFF. The DNA of the CDR3 is TGTGCCAGCAGCGTAGCGATAAGGGACAATGAGCAGTTCTTC. The complete variable domain, with remaining parts taken from reference TRBV9 and TRBJ2-1, reads DSGVTQTPKHLITATGQRVTLRCSPRSGDLSVYWYQQSLDQGLQFLIQYYNGEERAKGNILERFSAQQFPDLHSELNLSSLELGDSALYFCASSVAIRDNEQFFGPGTRLTVL.